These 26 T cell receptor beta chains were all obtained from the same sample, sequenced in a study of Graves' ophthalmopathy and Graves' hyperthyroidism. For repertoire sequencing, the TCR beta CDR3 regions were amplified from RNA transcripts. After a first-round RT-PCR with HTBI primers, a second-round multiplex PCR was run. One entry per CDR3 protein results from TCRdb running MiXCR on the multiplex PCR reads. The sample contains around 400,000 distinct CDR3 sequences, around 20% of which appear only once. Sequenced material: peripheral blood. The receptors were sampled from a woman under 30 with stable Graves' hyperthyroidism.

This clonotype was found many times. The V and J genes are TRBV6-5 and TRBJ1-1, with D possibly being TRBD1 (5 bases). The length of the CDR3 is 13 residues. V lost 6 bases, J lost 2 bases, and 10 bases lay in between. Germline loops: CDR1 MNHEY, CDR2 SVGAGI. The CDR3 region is CASRRQTNTEAFF. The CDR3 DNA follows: TGTGCCAGCAGGAGACAGACCAACACTGAAGCTTTCTTT.

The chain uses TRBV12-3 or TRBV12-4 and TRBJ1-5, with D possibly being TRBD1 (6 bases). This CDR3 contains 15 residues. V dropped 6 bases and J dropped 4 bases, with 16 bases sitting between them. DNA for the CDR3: TGTGCCAGCAGCACACGACAGGAGCCTAATCAGCCCCAGCATTTT. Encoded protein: CASSTRQEPNQPQHF.

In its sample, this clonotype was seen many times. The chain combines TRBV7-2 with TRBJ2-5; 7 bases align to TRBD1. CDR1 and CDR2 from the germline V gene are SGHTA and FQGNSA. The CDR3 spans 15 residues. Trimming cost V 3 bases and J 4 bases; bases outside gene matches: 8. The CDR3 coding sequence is TGTGCCAGCAGCTTCCTAGGGGGCGTCGGAGAGACCCAGTACTTC. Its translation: CASSFLGGVGETQYF.

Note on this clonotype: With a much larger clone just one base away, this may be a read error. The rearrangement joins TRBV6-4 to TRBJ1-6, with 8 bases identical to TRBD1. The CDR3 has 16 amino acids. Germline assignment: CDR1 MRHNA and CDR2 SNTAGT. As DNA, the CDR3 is TGTGCCAGCAGTGACCAGGAGACAGGGGTAGCTTCACACCTCCACTTT. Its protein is CASSDQETGVASHLHF.

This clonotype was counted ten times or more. The CDR3 DNA reads as TGCGCCAGCAGCTTGGCTGGGTCTGGGGCCAACGTCCTGACTTTC. Encoded protein: CASSLAGSGANVLTF. The chain is built from TRBV5-1 and TRBJ2-6; D unclear. Germline V gene data show CDR1 as SGHRS and CDR2 as YFSETQ. Trimming shortened V by 0 bases and J by 1 base, and 5 bases separated the two germline ends. The CDR3 runs 15 residues.

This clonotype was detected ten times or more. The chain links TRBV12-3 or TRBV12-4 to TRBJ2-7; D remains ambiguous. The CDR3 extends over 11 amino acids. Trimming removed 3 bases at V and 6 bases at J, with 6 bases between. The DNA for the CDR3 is TGTGCCAGCAGTTTCGGCGCCGAGCAGTACTTC. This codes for CASSFGAEQYF.

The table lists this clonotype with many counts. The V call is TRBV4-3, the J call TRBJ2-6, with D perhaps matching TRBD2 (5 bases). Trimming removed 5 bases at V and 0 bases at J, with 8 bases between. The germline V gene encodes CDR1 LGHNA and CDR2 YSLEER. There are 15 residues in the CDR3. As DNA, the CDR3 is TGCGCCAGCAGCTTTACTAGCTCTGGGGCCAACGTCCTGACTTTC. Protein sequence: CASSFTSSGANVLTF.

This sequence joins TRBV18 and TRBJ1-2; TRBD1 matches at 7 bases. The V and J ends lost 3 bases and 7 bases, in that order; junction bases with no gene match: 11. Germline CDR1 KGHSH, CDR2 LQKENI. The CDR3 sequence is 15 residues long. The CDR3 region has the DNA TGTGCCAGCTCACCCAGACAGGGATTCTACCCTGGCTACACCTTC. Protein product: CASSPRQGFYPGYTF.

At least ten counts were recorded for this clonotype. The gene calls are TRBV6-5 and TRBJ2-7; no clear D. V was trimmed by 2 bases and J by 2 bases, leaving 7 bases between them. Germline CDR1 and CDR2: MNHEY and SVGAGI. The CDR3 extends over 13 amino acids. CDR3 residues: CASSYGLAYEQYF. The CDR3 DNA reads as TGTGCCAGCAGTTACGGGCTAGCCTACGAGCAGTACTTC.

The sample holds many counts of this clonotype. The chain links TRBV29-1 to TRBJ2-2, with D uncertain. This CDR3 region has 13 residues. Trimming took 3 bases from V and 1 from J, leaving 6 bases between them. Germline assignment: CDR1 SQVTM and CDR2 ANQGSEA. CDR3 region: CSVDKGNTGELFF. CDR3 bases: TGCAGCGTTGATAAGGGGAACACCGGGGAGCTGTTTTTT.

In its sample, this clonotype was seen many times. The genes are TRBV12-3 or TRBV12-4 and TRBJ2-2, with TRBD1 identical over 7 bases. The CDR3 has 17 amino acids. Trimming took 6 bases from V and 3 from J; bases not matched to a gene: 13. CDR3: CASSRYGDSAYTGELFF. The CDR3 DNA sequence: TGTGCCAGCAGCCGCTACGGGGACAGTGCCTACACCGGGGAGCTGTTTTTT.

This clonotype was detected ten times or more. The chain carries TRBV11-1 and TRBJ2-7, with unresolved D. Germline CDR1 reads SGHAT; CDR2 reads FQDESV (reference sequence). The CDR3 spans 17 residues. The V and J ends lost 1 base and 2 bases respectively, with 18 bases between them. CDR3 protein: CASSLVGSSRFTYEQYF. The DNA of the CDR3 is TGTGCCAGCAGCTTAGTCGGTAGCAGCAGATTCACCTACGAGCAGTACTTC. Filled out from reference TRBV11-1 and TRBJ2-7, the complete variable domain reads EAEVAQSPRYKITEKSQAVAFWCDPISGHATLYWYRQILGQGPELLVQFQDESVVDDSQLPKDRFSAERLKGVDSTLKIQPAELGDSAMYLCASSLVGSSRFTYEQYFGPGTRLTVT.

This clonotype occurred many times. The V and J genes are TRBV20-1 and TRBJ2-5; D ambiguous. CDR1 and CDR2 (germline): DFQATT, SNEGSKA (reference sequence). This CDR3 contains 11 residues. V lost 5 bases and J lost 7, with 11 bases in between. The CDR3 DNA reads TGCAGTGCTCCCCTAGATGTGACCCAGTACTTC. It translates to CSAPLDVTQYF.

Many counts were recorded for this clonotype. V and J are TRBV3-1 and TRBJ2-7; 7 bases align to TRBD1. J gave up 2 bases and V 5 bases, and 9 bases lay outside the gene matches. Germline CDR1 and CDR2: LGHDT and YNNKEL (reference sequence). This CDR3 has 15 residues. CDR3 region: CASSVRQGDPYEQYF. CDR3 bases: TGTGCCAGCAGCGTTCGACAGGGTGACCCCTACGAGCAGTACTTC.

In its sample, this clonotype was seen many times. CDR3 DNA: TGTGCCAGCAGTCGTGGGACACCACAAGAGACCCAGTACTTC. Its protein product is CASSRGTPQETQYF. The chain recombines TRBV6-1 with TRBJ2-5, with D perhaps matching TRBD1 (6 bases). The CDR3 loop spans 14 amino acids. The germline gives CDR1 MNHNS, CDR2 SASEGT. V lost 5 bases to trimming and J lost 2 bases, with 12 bases between them.

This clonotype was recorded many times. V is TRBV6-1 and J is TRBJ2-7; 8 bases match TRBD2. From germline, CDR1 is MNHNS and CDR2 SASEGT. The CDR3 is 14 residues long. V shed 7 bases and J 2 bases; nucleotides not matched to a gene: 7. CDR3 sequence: CASTPLAAPYEQYF. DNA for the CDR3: TGTGCCAGCACCCCACTAGCGGCCCCCTACGAGCAGTACTTC.

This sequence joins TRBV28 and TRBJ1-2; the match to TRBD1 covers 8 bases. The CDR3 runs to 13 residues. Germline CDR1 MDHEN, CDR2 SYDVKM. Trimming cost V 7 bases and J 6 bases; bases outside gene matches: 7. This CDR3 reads CASTQGTGDGYTF. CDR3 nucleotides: TGTGCCAGCACCCAGGGGACAGGCGATGGCTACACCTTC.

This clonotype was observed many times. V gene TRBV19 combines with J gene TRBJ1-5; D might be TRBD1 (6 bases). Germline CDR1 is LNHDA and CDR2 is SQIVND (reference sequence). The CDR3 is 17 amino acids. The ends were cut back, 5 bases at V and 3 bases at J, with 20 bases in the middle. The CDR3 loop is CASSVQGRAAPNQPQHF. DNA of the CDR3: TGTGCCAGTAGTGTTCAGGGGCGGGCGGCCCCCAATCAGCCCCAGCATTTT.

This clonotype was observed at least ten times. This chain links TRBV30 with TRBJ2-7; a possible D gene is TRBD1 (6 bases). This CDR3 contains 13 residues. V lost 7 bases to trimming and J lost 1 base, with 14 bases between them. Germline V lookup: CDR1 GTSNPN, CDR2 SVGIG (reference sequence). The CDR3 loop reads CALRGSPSYEQYF. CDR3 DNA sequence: TGTGCCTTGAGGGGGAGTCCTTCCTACGAGCAGTACTTC.

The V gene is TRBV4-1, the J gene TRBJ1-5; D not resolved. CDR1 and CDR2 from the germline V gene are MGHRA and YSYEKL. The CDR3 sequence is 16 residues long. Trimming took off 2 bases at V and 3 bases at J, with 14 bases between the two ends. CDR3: CASSQKRLYDNQPQHF. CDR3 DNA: TGCGCCAGCAGCCAAAAACGGCTTTATGACAATCAGCCCCAGCATTTT.

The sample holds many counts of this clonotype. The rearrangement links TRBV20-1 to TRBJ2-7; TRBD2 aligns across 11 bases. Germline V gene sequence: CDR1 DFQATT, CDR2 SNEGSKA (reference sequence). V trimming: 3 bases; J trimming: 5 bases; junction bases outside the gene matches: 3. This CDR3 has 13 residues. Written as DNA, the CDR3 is TGCAGTGCTAGGCTAGCGGGAGGCGACGAGCAGTACTTC. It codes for CSARLAGGDEQYF.

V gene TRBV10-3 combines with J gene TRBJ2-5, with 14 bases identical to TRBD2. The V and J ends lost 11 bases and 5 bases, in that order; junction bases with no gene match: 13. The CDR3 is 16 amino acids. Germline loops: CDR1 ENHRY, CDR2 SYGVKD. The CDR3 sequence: CAVSRTSGGPGETQYF. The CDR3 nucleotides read TGTGCCGTATCACGGACTAGCGGGGGGCCTGGGGAGACCCAGTACTTC.

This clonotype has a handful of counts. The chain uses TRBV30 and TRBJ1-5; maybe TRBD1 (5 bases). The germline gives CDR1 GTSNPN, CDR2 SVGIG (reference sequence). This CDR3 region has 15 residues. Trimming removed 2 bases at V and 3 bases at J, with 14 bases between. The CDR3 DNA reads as TGTGCCTGGAGTAGAAGGGGTCTCTTCAATCAGCCCCAGCATTTT. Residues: CAWSRRGLFNQPQHF.

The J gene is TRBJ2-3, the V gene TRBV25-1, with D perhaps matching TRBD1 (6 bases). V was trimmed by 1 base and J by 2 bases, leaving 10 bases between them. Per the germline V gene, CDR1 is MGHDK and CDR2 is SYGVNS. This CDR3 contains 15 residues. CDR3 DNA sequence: TGTGCCAGCAGTGAATCGCCGGGACACACAGATACGCAGTATTTT. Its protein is CASSESPGHTDTQYF. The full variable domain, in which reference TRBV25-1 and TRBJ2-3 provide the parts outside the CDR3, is EADIYQTPRYLVIGTGKKITLECSQTMGHDKMYWYQQDPGMELHLIHYSYGVNSTEKGDLSSESTVSRIRTEHFPLTLESARPSHTSQYLCASSESPGHTDTQYFGPGTRLTVL.

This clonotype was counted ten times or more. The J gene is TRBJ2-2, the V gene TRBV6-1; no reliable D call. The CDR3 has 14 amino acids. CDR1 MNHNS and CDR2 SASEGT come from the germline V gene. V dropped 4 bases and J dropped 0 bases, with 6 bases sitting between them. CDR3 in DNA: TGTGCCAGCAGTGCCCTGACGAACACCGGGGAGCTGTTTTTT. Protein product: CASSALTNTGELFF.

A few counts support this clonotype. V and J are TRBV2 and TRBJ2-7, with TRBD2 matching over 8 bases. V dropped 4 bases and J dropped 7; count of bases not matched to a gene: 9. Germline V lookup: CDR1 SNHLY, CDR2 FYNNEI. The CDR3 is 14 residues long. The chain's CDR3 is CASSAGGSGWEQYF. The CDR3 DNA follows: TGTGCCAGCAGTGCGGGGGGGTCCGGTTGGGAGCAGTACTTC. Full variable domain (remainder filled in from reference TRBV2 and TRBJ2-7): EPEVTQTPSHQVTQMGQEVILRCVPISNHLYFYWYRQILGQKVEFLVSFYNNEISEKSEIFDDQFSVERPDGSNFTLKIRSTKLEDSAMYFCASSAGGSGWEQYFGPGTRLTVT.